Listed below are T cell receptor beta chains from one sample, sequenced in a study of molecular identifiers for immune sequencing clone quantification. TCRdb passed the PCR reads through MiXCR, listing each CDR3 protein once. The sample holds about 32,000 distinct CDR3 sequences, 15% to 20% seen once. The sequenced sample was naive CD8+ T cells from blood, with Jurkat cell RNA spiked in. These TCRs come from a human donor in good health. Some libraries in this study had Jurkat cell RNA spiked in. The CDR3 runs from the conserved cysteine through the conserved F or W. A D gene is named only where the DNA matches it firmly. Clone size appears in some rows only: once, few, many, or a class for an expanded clone.

.	.	TRBV12-3/TRBV12-4	TRBJ2-2	TGTGCCAGCAGCCACGAGACAGGAAACACCGGGGAGCTGTTTTTT	CASSHETGNTGELFF
TRBD1	many	TRBV27	TRBJ1-1	TGTGCCAGCGGGCAGGGGGCATTCACTGAAGCTTTCTTT	CASGQGAFTEAFF
TRBD2	many	TRBV20-1	TRBJ2-7	TGCAGTGCCGGGACTAGCGGCTCCTACGAGCAGTACTTC	CSAGTSGSYEQYF
.	many	TRBV19	TRBJ2-7	TGTGCCAGTAGCAGTGACAGCCACGAGCAGTACTTC	CASSSDSHEQYF
.	many	TRBV30	TRBJ1-1	TGTGCCTGGAGCGCCGAGGTCCATACTAACACTGAAGCTTTCTTT	CAWSAEVHTNTEAFF
TRBD1	few	TRBV7-6	TRBJ1-1	TGTGCCAGCAGCTTCAGGACAGGGTCGAACACTGAAGCTTTCTTT	CASSFRTGSNTEAFF
.	few	TRBV12-3/TRBV12-4	TRBJ1-1	TGTGCCAGCAGTCCCGAGGGACGGACCACCGAAGCTTTCTTT	CASSPEGRTTEAFF
.	.	TRBV7-9	TRBJ2-1	TGTGCCAGCGGAGATTCACGGGGTCGATCCTACAATGAGCAGTTCTTC	CASGDSRGRSYNEQFF
.	many	TRBV4-3	TRBJ2-3	TGCGCCAGCAGCCAAGTAGGGGGGATCGAAGAAGATACGCAGTATTTT	CASSQVGGIEEDTQYF
TRBD2	many	TRBV12-3/TRBV12-4	TRBJ2-7	TGTGCCAGCAGTTTAACGGGGGGGCACTCCTACGAGCAGTACTTC	CASSLTGGHSYEQYF
TRBD1	many	TRBV20-1	TRBJ1-5	TGCAGTGCTAGAGAAGACAGGGGTCAGCCCCAGCATTTT	CSAREDRGQPQHF
.	many	TRBV6-6	TRBJ1-4	TGTGCCAGCAGCCATAGGCAGGATGGGGAAAAACTGTTTTTT	CASSHRQDGEKLFF
.	many	TRBV27	TRBJ1-1	TGTGCCAGCAGTTTATCGGCTGGGTTAAACACTGAAGCTTTCTTT	CASSLSAGLNTEAFF
.	.	TRBV12-3/TRBV12-4	TRBJ1-1	TGTGCCAGCAGCCCCCCCCTGGGGTTGGAAGCTTTCTTT	CASSPPLGLEAFF
.	many	TRBV5-6	TRBJ2-7	TGTGCCAGCAGCCCCGGGACGCCCTACGAGCAGTACTTC	CASSPGTPYEQYF
TRBD1	many	TRBV19	TRBJ1-5	TGTGCCAGTAGTATCGGCCCAGGGGGCCTGAGTCAGCCCCAGCATTTT	CASSIGPGGLSQPQHF
.	many	TRBV20-1	TRBJ1-5	TGCAGTGCTAGAGGAGGACTGGATAGCAATCAGCCCCAGCATTTT	CSARGGLDSNQPQHF
.	many	TRBV27	TRBJ1-1	TGTGCCAGCAGTCCAACAGGTGAAAACACTGAAGCTTTCTTT	CASSPTGENTEAFF
TRBD2	many	TRBV9	TRBJ2-1	TGTGCCAGCAGCGGTAGCGGGGGGGCCGGTGAGCAGTTCTTC	CASSGSGGAGEQFF
.	many	TRBV7-2	TRBJ2-3	TGTGCCAGCAGCACGACCGGAAGCACAGATACGCAGTATTTT	CASSTTGSTDTQYF
TRBD2	many	TRBV19	TRBJ2-3	TGTGCCAGTAGTATAACCCGGGGAGGGCAAACAGATACGCAGTATTTT	CASSITRGGQTDTQYF
TRBD2	many	TRBV20-1	TRBJ2-3	TGCAGTGCTCGGGGACTAGCGGGGGCTTCCACAGATACGCAGTATTTT	CSARGLAGASTDTQYF
TRBD1	many	TRBV25-1	TRBJ1-1	TGTGCCAGCAGTGCCCAGGGGGGCACTGAAGCTTTCTTT	CASSAQGGTEAFF
.	many	TRBV6-2/TRBV6-3	TRBJ1-1	TGTGCCAGCAGTTATGGAGGGTTGAACACTGAAGCTTTCTTT	CASSYGGLNTEAFF
.	many	TRBV30	TRBJ2-3	TGTGCCTGGAGTGTACTCCGCACAGATACGCAGTATTTT	CAWSVLRTDTQYF
.	many	TRBV7-9	TRBJ2-7	TGTGCCAGCAGCTTGGTGGGTCGAGGAGAGCAGTACTTC	CASSLVGRGEQYF
TRBD1	many	TRBV19	TRBJ1-1	TGTGCCAGTCTTCAGGGGGCCACTGAAGCTTTCTTT	CASLQGATEAFF
TRBD1	many	TRBV20-1	TRBJ2-2	TGCAGTGCAAACAGGGGGCCCGGGGAGCTGTTTTTT	CSANRGPGELFF
TRBD2	.	TRBV29-1	TRBJ2-5	TGCAGCGTTTCTAGCGGGGGGAAAGAGACCCAGTACTTC	CSVSSGGKETQYF
.	many	TRBV7-6	TRBJ2-3	TGTGCCAGCAGCTTAGGACGCACAGATACGCAGTATTTT	CASSLGRTDTQYF
.	few	TRBV6-1	TRBJ2-7	TGTGCCAGCAGTGAAGCCCCATCGGCAGCCCTGAGTTCCTACGAGCAGTACTTC	CASSEAPSAALSSYEQYF
.	many	TRBV7-2	TRBJ1-2	TGTGCCAGCAGCCAGGGGGGCTACACCTTC	CASSQGGYTF
TRBD1	many	TRBV7-6	TRBJ2-1	TGTGCCAGCAGCCTCCTCATCGCCGGGACAGGTCCACAGGAGCAGTTCTTC	CASSLLIAGTGPQEQFF
TRBD2	many	TRBV6-5	TRBJ2-1	TGTGCCAGCAGTCTAGCGGGAGGTGGCTACAATGAGCAGTTCTTC	CASSLAGGGYNEQFF
TRBD1	many	TRBV27	TRBJ2-3	TGTGCCAGCAGACTGATGGGGACAGCAAGCACAGATACGCAGTATTTT	CASRLMGTASTDTQYF
.	many	TRBV20-1	TRBJ2-7	TGCAGTGCCCCCGACCCCGGGGCCCCATACGAGCAGTACTTC	CSAPDPGAPYEQYF
.	many	TRBV3-1	TRBJ2-7	TGTGCCAGCAGCCAAGAGCCCAGCTACGAGCAGTACTTC	CASSQEPSYEQYF
TRBD2	many	TRBV6-5	TRBJ2-7	TGTGCCAGCAGTTACGGGACTAGCGGCTACGAGCAGTACTTC	CASSYGTSGYEQYF
.	many	TRBV7-9	TRBJ2-7	TGTGCCAGCAGCTTAGGGTCAGGGGTTTACTACGAGCAGTACTTC	CASSLGSGVYYEQYF
TRBD1	many	TRBV19	TRBJ2-4	TGTGCCAGTAGTCAAATCCGGGACAGCCCCAAAAACATTCAGTACTTC	CASSQIRDSPKNIQYF
.	.	TRBV20-1	TRBJ2-2	TGCAGTGCTAGAGATGTGCAGACCGGGGAGCCGTTTTTT	CSARDVQTGEPFF
.	.	TRBV6-6	TRBJ2-1	TGTGCCAGCAGACCTAGACTAGGCAATGGGCAGTTCTTC	CASRPRLGNGQFF
.	few	TRBV5-1	TRBJ2-1	TGCGCCAGCAGCTTGCTGTCCGGGAACGTTTACAATGAGCAGTTCTTC	CASSLLSGNVYNEQFF
TRBD1	many	TRBV7-9	TRBJ1-4	TGTGCCAGCAGCTTAACGGGACAGGGAAATGAAAAACTGTTTTTT	CASSLTGQGNEKLFF
TRBD2	many	TRBV12-3/TRBV12-4	TRBJ2-3	TGTGCCAGCAGCGCTAGCGGGGGGGCGAAGTCTGATACGCAGTATTTT	CASSASGGAKSDTQYF
.	many	TRBV5-6	TRBJ2-7	TGTGCCAGCAGCTTGTATGAGGGACGAGAGCAGTACTTC	CASSLYEGREQYF
.	.	TRBV7-9	TRBJ2-1	TGTGCCAGCACCTCAGAGGGGGGGTTCTCCTACAATGAGCAGTTCTTC	CASTSEGGFSYNEQFF
TRBD1	.	TRBV10-2	TRBJ2-7	TGCGCCAGCAGTGAGTCTGGGACAGGCTCCTACGAGCAGTACTTC	CASSESGTGSYEQYF
TRBD2	many	TRBV11-2	TRBJ2-3	TGTGCCAGCAGCTTAAAACCCCCGGCTAGCGGGAGAACAGATACGCAGTATTTT	CASSLKPPASGRTDTQYF
TRBD2	few	TRBV19	TRBJ2-1	TGTGCCAGTAGTATAGCGGGGGGACGATACAATGAGCAGTTCTTC	CASSIAGGRYNEQFF
TRBD1	.	TRBV3-1	TRBJ2-3	TGTGCCAGCAGCCAAGTTCCCGGGACAGGGTTTACAGATACGCAGTATTTT	CASSQVPGTGFTDTQYF
.	.	TRBV3-1	TRBJ2-5	TGTGCCAGCAGCCAATTTGAGGGAGCCAGACAAGGGACCCAGTACTTC	CASSQFEGARQGTQYF
.	many	TRBV4-3	TRBJ1-3	TGCGCCAGCAGCCAAGACCACCGACAGACGATCTCTGGAAACACCATATATTTT	CASSQDHRQTISGNTIYF